This T cell receptor beta chain stems from a study of blood T cell repertoires in COVID-19. The overall study: The cDNA or gDNA used as material had been derived from T cells, B-cell-depleted T cells, or PBMCs.

TCRdb's copy holds only in-frame clones and misses some; the assay was immunoSEQ multiplex PCR. The profile covers 200,000 or so clones, with more than 75% appearing a single time and over 1.5% taken by the ten largest. The CDR3 has 17 residues. J gave up 9 bases and V 1 base, and 11 bases lay outside the gene matches. Per germline, CDR1 MNHEY and CDR2 SMNVEV (reference sequence). Sequenced sample: peripheral blood. The genes are TRBV27 and TRBJ1-6; 8 bases agree with TRBD1. The origin of this receptor is a man in his forties with active or convalescent COVID-19. The CDR3 DNA reads TGTGCCAGCAGTTTATGGAACAGGGGGAATAAGGGTTCACCCCTCCACTTT. The encoded protein is CASSLWNRGNKGSPLHF.